Each of the 16 T cell receptor beta chains below was sequenced from the same sample in a study of CDR3 diversity in severe acne. Each CDR3 protein is one row after TCRdb ran MiXCR on the PCR reads. Of roughly 79,000 distinct CDR3 sequences in the sample, around 54% are singletons; the top ten hold 9.5% to 13%. The sequenced material came from blood. Source of these receptors: a male donor with severe acne vulgaris.

The chain is built from TRBV20-1 and TRBJ1-2; 7 bases are shared with TRBD1. V trimming: 6 bases; J trimming: 6 bases; junction bases outside the gene matches: 10. This CDR3 comprises 13 residues. The germline CDR1 and CDR2 sequences are DFQATT and SNEGSKA (reference sequence). CDR3 residues: CSARRGQSDGYTF. The CDR3 DNA follows: TGCAGTGCAAGAAGGGGACAGTCGGATGGCTACACCTTC.

The chain carries TRBV15 and TRBJ1-1, with D possibly matching TRBD1 (6 bases). Germline CDR1 and CDR2: LNHNV and YYDKDF (reference sequence). V dropped 2 bases and J dropped 5 bases, with 9 bases sitting between them. The CDR3 totals 13 residues. The CDR3 sequence: CATSRPGQTEAFF. Written as DNA, the CDR3 is TGTGCCACCAGCAGACCAGGACAGACTGAAGCTTTCTTT.

This clonotype was seen more than once but under ten times. V gene TRBV27 combines with J gene TRBJ2-2; 10 positions agree with TRBD1. CDR3 length: 15 residues. Unmatched junction bases numbered 4, after V lost 5 bases and J lost 4 bases. Germline V gene data show CDR1 as MNHEY and CDR2 as SMNVEV (reference sequence). The CDR3 coding sequence is TGTGCCAGCAGTCTCGGACAGGGGGGCACCGGGGAGCTGTTTTTT. Translating gives CASSLGQGGTGELFF.

This clonotype was seen a few times. This chain connects TRBV3-1 to TRBJ2-7, with D perhaps assigned TRBD1 or TRBD2 (5 bases each). The germline gives CDR1 LGHDT, CDR2 YNNKEL (reference sequence). The CDR3 runs to 14 residues. Trimming took 5 bases from V and 0 from J, leaving 11 bases between them. CDR3 sequence (DNA): TGTGCCAGCAGCTCCCGGGACCACTCCTACGAGCAGTACGTC. Its translation: CASSSRDHSYEQYV.

At least ten counts were recorded for this clonotype. The chain links TRBV7-9 to TRBJ2-1; tentative D call: TRBD2 (7 bases). Germline V gives CDR1 SEHNR, CDR2 FQNEAQ (reference sequence). The CDR3 is 15 amino acids. V was clipped by 3 bases and J by 5 bases, with 14 bases between them. The DNA for the CDR3 is TGTGCCAGCAGCTTCGGGGGGCACCCCAACAATGAGCAGTTCTTC. It specifies CASSFGGHPNNEQFF.

The table lists this clonotype with a few counts. This rearrangement joins TRBV12-3 or TRBV12-4 to TRBJ2-5; no reliable D call. V was shortened by 4 bases and J by 9 bases, with 15 bases between the two germline ends. The CDR3 is 13 amino acids. The CDR3 region is CASSSAGGQPQYF. CDR3 DNA sequence: TGTGCCAGCAGTTCGGCAGGTGGTCAGCCCCAGTACTTC.

Of note for this clonotype: One base away lies a much larger clone, so this may be a sequencing read error. Because it lacks the conserved phenylalanine or tryptophan at the end, this CDR3 is likely a read error. The V call is TRBV10-1, the J call TRBJ2-2; D may be TRBD1 (6 bases). This CDR3 is 16 amino acids long. Germline CDR1 and CDR2: WNHNN and SYGVQD (reference sequence). The V end lost 3 bases, the J end lost 0 bases, and 11 bases lay between the germline ends. Written as DNA, the CDR3 is TGCGCCAGCAGTGATTCAGGGACAACGAACACCGGGGAGCTGTTTTCT. This sequence encodes CASSDSGTTNTGELFS.

The chain uses TRBV12-5 and TRBJ1-1; 9 bases agree with TRBD1. Germline CDR1 reads LGHNT; CDR2 reads FRNRAP. J gave up 4 bases and V 6 bases, and 15 bases lay outside the gene matches. CDR3 size: 17 residues. The CDR3 coding sequence is TGTGCTAGTGGCCCGCCTGGACAGGGGAGGTCAGGCACTGAAGCTTTCTTT. It yields the protein CASGPPGQGRSGTEAFF.

A word on this clonotype: This may come from a read error, since a much larger clone is one base off. V usage is TRBV10-1 and J usage is TRBJ2-2, with D hard to call. Germline-derived CDR1 and CDR2 are WNHNN and SYGVQD (reference sequence). Trimming shortened V by 5 bases and J by 1 base, and 8 bases separated the two germline ends. This CDR3 is built from 14 residues. This CDR3 is CASSLEWNTGELFF. CDR3 DNA sequence: TGCGCCAGCAGTCTCGAATGGAACACCGGGGAGCTGTTTTTT.

J is TRBJ1-1 and V is TRBV2; possible D gene TRBD1, 5 bases. This CDR3 is 13 amino acids long. The V gene lost 7 bases and the J gene lost 4 bases, with 13 bases spanning the gap. From germline, CDR1 is SNHLY and CDR2 FYNNEI. CDR3 residues: CASKSGLGTEAFF. As DNA, the CDR3 is TGTGCCAGCAAGTCAGGGTTAGGCACTGAAGCTTTCTTT.

This clonotype was seen once. J is TRBJ2-1 and V is TRBV7-9; the match to TRBD2 covers 8 bases. This CDR3 contains 15 residues. After removal of 1 base from V and 8 bases from J, the junction contained 7 bases not matched to a gene. The germline V gene has CDR1 SEHNR and CDR2 FQNEAQ (reference sequence). CDR3 protein: CASSLGLARGDEQFF. CDR3 nucleotides: TGTGCCAGCAGCTTAGGACTAGCGCGAGGGGATGAGCAGTTCTTC.

The CDR3 here is CASSNGGVGALGANVLTF. CDR3 sequence (DNA): TGTGCCAGCTCGAATGGTGGGGTTGGGGCGCTGGGGGCCAACGTCCTGACTTTC. The chain employs TRBV28 and TRBJ2-6, with D possibly TRBD1 on 5 matching bases. The germline V and J ends were trimmed by 8 bases and 4 bases, with 24 bases remaining between them. The CDR3 is 18 amino acids. Germline CDR1 is MDHEN and CDR2 is SYDVKM.

The J gene is TRBJ1-1, the V gene TRBV25-1; the match to TRBD1 covers 8 bases. The CDR3 loop spans 12 amino acids. Germline V lookup: CDR1 MGHDK, CDR2 SYGVNS. V lost 3 bases, J lost 6 bases, and 0 bases stayed unmatched. CDR3 nucleotides: TGTGCCAGCAGTGAGACAGGGGCTGAAGCTTTCTTT. As protein: CASSETGAEAFF.

This clonotype was found a few times. The gene calls are TRBV6-1 and TRBJ2-3, with 8 bases aligning to TRBD2. Trimming took 4 bases from V and 2 from J; bases not matched to a gene: 8. This CDR3 has 16 amino acids. Germline V gene data show CDR1 as MNHNS and CDR2 as SASEGT. DNA of the CDR3: TGTGCCAGCAGTGCTCAATCTAGCGGGTCCACAGATACGCAGTATTTT. Residues: CASSAQSSGSTDTQYF.

The V gene is TRBV7-2, the J gene TRBJ2-5; D possibly matches TRBD1 or TRBD2 (5 bases each). Germline CDR1 is SGHTA and CDR2 is FQGNSA. The CDR3 is 15 residues long. Trimming cost V 6 bases and J 9 bases, with 23 bases left between them. The CDR3 loop reads CASSLTHGAGQPQYF. CDR3 nucleotides: TGTGCCAGCAGTCTTACCCACGGGGCAGGTCAGCCCCAGTACTTC.

This clonotype was seen only a few times. The CDR3 loop is CAWSVLGVFSSPLHF. In nucleotides, the CDR3 is TGTGCCTGGAGTGTACTAGGGGTTTTCAGCTCACCCCTCCACTTT. This rearrangement joins TRBV30 to TRBJ1-6; D might be TRBD1 (5 bases). Germline assignment: CDR1 GTSNPN and CDR2 SVGIG (reference sequence). CDR3 size: 15 residues. The V gene lost 0 bases and the J gene lost 10 bases, with 16 bases spanning the gap.